The 14 T cell receptor beta chains given below trace back to one sample, sequenced in a study of blood T cell repertoires in COVID-19. Only in-frame clones appear in the TCRdb table, and some are missing; sequencing was by immunoSEQ multiplex PCR. The sample carries over 250,000 clones, approximately 88% recorded once. The sample taken for sequencing was PBMCs or T cells enriched from blood (not recorded which). All receptors come from a woman in her 30s who had recovered from COVID-19.

This chain uses TRBV2 with TRBJ1-2; 7 bases fit TRBD1. Trimming at V came to 8 bases and at J to 5 bases, leaving 11 bases not matched to a gene. The CDR3 has 14 amino acids. Germline CDR1 reads SNHLY; CDR2 reads FYNNEI. CDR3 bases: TGTGCCAGCTCATCTTCCGGGACAGCGTATGGCTACACCTTC. Protein: CASSSSGTAYGYTF.

This chain links TRBV11-2 with TRBJ2-1; the match to TRBD2 covers 9 bases. This CDR3 has 14 residues. The J segment lost 7 bases and the V segment lost 6 bases, leaving 7 bases of the junction unmatched. Germline V lookup: CDR1 SGHAT, CDR2 FQNNGV. The CDR3 sequence is CASRVMAGGNEQFF. The DNA for the CDR3 is TGTGCCAGCAGAGTAATGGCGGGAGGGAATGAGCAGTTCTTC.

This CDR3 is CASSLKGGGVRNTGELFF. DNA for the CDR3: TGTGCCAGCAGCTTAAAAGGCGGCGGGGTGAGGAACACCGGGGAGCTGTTTTTT. V and J are TRBV7-3 and TRBJ2-2; TRBD2 might be the D (6 bases). Germline assignment: CDR1 SGHTA and CDR2 FQGTGA. Trimming removed 1 base at V and 1 base at J, with 16 bases between. There are 18 residues in the CDR3. Complete variable domain (other parts from reference TRBV7-3 and TRBJ2-2): GAGVSQTPSNKVTEKGKYVELRCDPISGHTALYWYRQSLGQGPEFLIYFQGTGAADDSGLPNDRFFAVRPEGSVSTLKIQRTERGDSAVYLCASSLKGGGVRNTGELFFGEGSRLTVL.

This rearrangement joins TRBV6-4 to TRBJ2-5, with D possibly matching TRBD2 (7 bases). This CDR3 spans 13 amino acids. CDR1 and CDR2 from the germline V gene are MRHNA and SNTAGT. The germline V and J ends were trimmed by 10 bases and 2 bases, with 14 bases remaining between them. In DNA, the CDR3 is TGTGCCATCGAACGGGGGGCACAAGAGACCCAGTACTTC. Its translation: CAIERGAQETQYF.

The genes are TRBV18 and TRBJ1-2, with D maybe TRBD1 (6 bases). The CDR3 runs to 16 residues. Trimming removed 0 bases at V and 7 bases at J, with 18 bases between. Per germline, CDR1 KGHSH and CDR2 LQKENI. The CDR3 DNA is TGTGCCAGCTCACCACCCATTGGTACAGGGACCTTTGGCTACACCTTC. Residues: CASSPPIGTGTFGYTF.

The V call is TRBV7-3, the J call TRBJ2-3; possible D gene TRBD2, 5 bases. V lost 5 bases and J lost 0, with 9 bases in between. Germline CDR1 reads SGHTA; CDR2 reads FQGTGA. There are 14 residues in the CDR3. The CDR3: CASSPGSSTDTQYF. CDR3 sequence (DNA): TGTGCCAGCAGCCCGGGGTCCAGCACAGATACGCAGTATTTT.

The gene calls are TRBV5-4 and TRBJ1-4; 7 nucleotides align to TRBD1. Germline V gene sequence: CDR1 SGHNT, CDR2 YYREEE (reference sequence). The CDR3 sequence is 16 residues long. Trimming cost V 3 bases and J 2 bases; bases outside gene matches: 7. CDR3 region: CASSSPATGTNEKLFF. The DNA of the CDR3 is TGTGCCAGCAGCTCACCAGCGACAGGGACTAATGAAAAACTGTTTTTT.

The chain recombines TRBV9 with TRBJ1-2; D remains unclear. Germline V gives CDR1 SGDLS, CDR2 YYNGEE. This CDR3 comprises 13 residues. V shed 0 bases and J shed 8 bases, with 11 bases lying between them. CDR3 sequence: CASSVAGFGGYTF. Written as DNA, the CDR3 is TGTGCCAGCAGCGTAGCGGGTTTCGGGGGCTACACCTTC.

This clone was seen once. This chain joins TRBV9 and TRBJ2-7; tentatively, D is TRBD1 (7 bases). V dropped 1 base and J dropped 3 bases, with 11 bases sitting between them. The CDR3 covers 14 residues. Germline V gene sequence: CDR1 SGDLS, CDR2 YYNGEE. The CDR3 region has the DNA TGTGCCAGCAGCGTACAGGGGGGAGACTACGAGCAGTACTTC. Translating gives CASSVQGGDYEQYF.

This clone was detected only a few times. The chain links TRBV11-2 to TRBJ1-6; 7 bases align to TRBD1. Germline loops: CDR1 SGHAT, CDR2 FQNNGV. The length of the CDR3 is 15 residues. Trimming took 6 bases from V and 1 from J; bases not matched to a gene: 3. The CDR3 bases are TGTGCCAGCAGTTCCAGGGGGTCCTATAATTCACCCCTCCACTTT. Protein product: CASSSRGSYNSPLHF.

V is TRBV7-6 and J is TRBJ2-7; D is ambiguous. The germline gives CDR1 SGHVS, CDR2 FNYEAQ. Trimming shortened V by 2 bases and J by 2 bases, and 13 bases separated the two germline ends. CDR3 size: 15 residues. The CDR3 sequence: CASSLFSSSPYEQYF. The CDR3 region has the DNA TGTGCCAGCAGCTTATTCTCTTCCTCTCCCTACGAGCAGTACTTC.

This chain uses TRBV6-2 or TRBV6-3 with TRBJ1-2; D is possibly TRBD1 (6 bases). The germline V gene encodes CDR1 MNHEY and CDR2 SVGEGT. CDR3 size: 13 residues. V lost 2 bases and J lost 8, with 12 bases in between. DNA for the CDR3: TGTGCCAGCAGTTACGCCCGGGGGGGCGGCTACACCTTC. This gives the protein CASSYARGGGYTF.

The rearrangement joins TRBV2 to TRBJ1-5; 10 nucleotides align to TRBD1. V was pared by 6 bases and J by 0 bases, with 2 bases of the junction left unmatched. This CDR3 spans 15 amino acids. The germline CDR1 and CDR2 sequences are SNHLY and FYNNEI. The CDR3 DNA is TGTGCCAGCAGGACAGGGGGCAATAGCAATCAGCCCCAGCATTTT. Its protein is CASRTGGNSNQPQHF.

The rearrangement links TRBV28 to TRBJ1-2, with 7 bases identical to TRBD1. V trimming: 4 bases; J trimming: 1 base; junction bases outside the gene matches: 6. There are 15 residues in the CDR3. From germline, CDR1 is MDHEN and CDR2 SYDVKM. The CDR3 here is CASSSGGQLNYGYTF. The CDR3 DNA reads as TGTGCCAGCAGTTCCGGGGGACAGCTTAACTATGGCTACACCTTC.